A selection of T cell receptor beta chains follows, all from one sample in a study of OX40 agonist ivuxolimab in advanced cancers. The protocol was immunoSEQ multiplex PCR, while the TCRdb copy is restricted to in-frame clones and leaves out a portion. This sample yields fewer than 95,000 clones, of which about 80% are seen a single time; 6% to 8.5% belongs to the top ten. The sequenced sample was CD4+ or CD8+ T cells sorted from blood, obtained in a trial of the OX40 agonist ivuxolimab. These receptors all stem from an adult with an advanced solid tumor such as melanoma, head and neck, liver or kidney cancer. The CDR3 runs from the conserved cysteine through the conserved F or W. Each record gives: clone size, V gene, D gene, J gene, CDR3 protein, CDR3 DNA. A D gene is named only where the DNA matches it firmly. Only some rows state a clone size, as once, few, many or a class for expanded clones.

abundance: NA
v_gene: TRBV7-2
d_gene: TRBD1
j_gene: TRBJ2-7
CDR3aa: CASSRDRPYEQYF
CDR3nt: TGTGCCAGCAGCCGGGACAGACCCTACGAGCAGTACTTC

abundance: few
v_gene: TRBV9
d_gene: NA
j_gene: TRBJ2-2
CDR3aa: CASSVGPNTGELFF
CDR3nt: TGTGCCAGCAGCGTGGGACCGAACACCGGGGAGCTGTTTTTT

abundance: NA
v_gene: TRBV5-5
d_gene: NA
j_gene: TRBJ1-5
CDR3aa: CASSLHADQPQHF
CDR3nt: TGTGCCAGCAGCTTGCACGCCGATCAGCCCCAGCATTTT

abundance: NA
v_gene: TRBV7-9
d_gene: TRBD1
j_gene: TRBJ1-6
CDR3aa: CASSSVGQLWSSYNSPLHF
CDR3nt: TGTGCCAGCAGCTCCGTGGGACAGCTTTGGAGCTCCTATAATTCACCCCTCCACTTT

abundance: NA
v_gene: TRBV27
d_gene: TRBD2
j_gene: TRBJ2-1
CDR3aa: CASSPGTSGYNEQFF
CDR3nt: TGTGCCAGCAGCCCGGGGACTAGCGGGTACAATGAGCAGTTCTTC

abundance: NA
v_gene: TRBV7-7
d_gene: TRBD2
j_gene: TRBJ2-5
CDR3aa: CASSLGPTGGKETQYF
CDR3nt: TGTGCTAGCAGCCTAGGCCCCACGGGGGGAAAAGAGACCCAGTACTTC

abundance: NA
v_gene: TRBV9
d_gene: NA
j_gene: TRBJ2-3
CDR3aa: CASSPVGATDTQYF
CDR3nt: TGTGCCAGCAGCCCCGTGGGAGCGACAGATACGCAGTATTTT

abundance: NA
v_gene: TRBV19
d_gene: NA
j_gene: TRBJ1-4
CDR3aa: CASSISSAGNEKLFF
CDR3nt: TGTGCCAGTAGTATTTCTTCGGCAGGGAATGAAAAACTGTTTTTT

abundance: NA
v_gene: TRBV7-8
d_gene: NA
j_gene: TRBJ2-5
CDR3aa: CASSSGVTNRETQYF
CDR3nt: TGTGCCAGCAGCTCGGGCGTGACTAACCGAGAGACCCAGTACTTC

abundance: NA
v_gene: TRBV4-2
d_gene: NA
j_gene: TRBJ1-1
CDR3aa: CASSRENGGAGTEAFF
CDR3nt: TGTGCCAGCAGCCGCGAGAACGGGGGGGCAGGGACTGAAGCTTTCTTT

abundance: NA
v_gene: TRBV18
d_gene: TRBD1
j_gene: TRBJ1-5
CDR3aa: CASSPILRPGGPFKKPQHF
CDR3nt: TGTGCCAGCTCGCCCATATTAAGACCAGGGGGACCTTTCAAGAAGCCCCAGCATTTT

abundance: NA
v_gene: TRBV2
d_gene: NA
j_gene: TRBJ2-1
CDR3aa: CASKGLSSYNEQFF
CDR3nt: TGTGCCAGCAAAGGCCTATCCTCCTACAATGAGCAGTTCTTC

abundance: once
v_gene: TRBV2
d_gene: TRBD2
j_gene: TRBJ2-3
CDR3aa: CASSASFLRAGEAQYF
CDR3nt: TGTGCCAGCAGTGCCTCTTTTCTTAGGGCGGGGGAAGCGCAGTATTTT

abundance: NA
v_gene: TRBV5-8
d_gene: NA
j_gene: TRBJ2-5
CDR3aa: CASSLELGGNQETQYF
CDR3nt: TGTGCCAGCAGCTTGGAGCTTGGCGGGAATCAAGAGACCCAGTACTTC

abundance: few
v_gene: TRBV5-1
d_gene: NA
j_gene: TRBJ1-1
CDR3aa: CASSQGNPTHVNTEAFF
CDR3nt: TGCGCCAGCAGCCAGGGGAACCCAACCCACGTGAACACTGAAGCTTTCTTT

abundance: NA
v_gene: TRBV27
d_gene: NA
j_gene: TRBJ2-1
CDR3aa: CASSFPYRAGNEQFF
CDR3nt: TGTGCCAGCAGTTTTCCGTACCGGGCGGGTAATGAGCAGTTCTTC

abundance: once
v_gene: TRBV5-6
d_gene: TRBD1
j_gene: TRBJ1-2
CDR3aa: CASSLNTGGVYGYTF
CDR3nt: TGTGCCAGCAGCTTGAATACAGGGGGCGTCTATGGCTACACCTTC

abundance: NA
v_gene: TRBV4-2
d_gene: NA
j_gene: TRBJ2-1
CDR3aa: CASSQEWGGLVNEQFF
CDR3nt: TGTGCCAGCAGCCAAGAGTGGGGGGGCTTGGTGAATGAGCAGTTCTTC

abundance: NA
v_gene: TRBV7-2
d_gene: NA
j_gene: TRBJ2-4
CDR3aa: CASSREAAKNIQYF
CDR3nt: TGTGCCAGCAGCCGAGAGGCAGCCAAAAACATTCAGTACTTC

abundance: NA
v_gene: TRBV28
d_gene: NA
j_gene: TRBJ1-6
CDR3aa: CASSLGRAQTPLHF
CDR3nt: TGTGCCAGCAGTTTGGGACGAGCCCAAACACCCCTCCACTTT

abundance: NA
v_gene: TRBV7-2
d_gene: TRBD2
j_gene: TRBJ2-3
CDR3aa: CASSDSGLPSTDTQYF
CDR3nt: TGTGCCAGCAGCGACTCGGGACTACCTTCCACAGATACGCAGTATTTT

abundance: NA
v_gene: TRBV5-8
d_gene: NA
j_gene: TRBJ2-5
CDR3aa: CASSFRGQETQYF
CDR3nt: TGTGCCAGCAGCTTCCGGGGCCAAGAGACCCAGTACTTC

abundance: once
v_gene: TRBV7-8
d_gene: NA
j_gene: TRBJ1-6
CDR3aa: CASSRDTTFGVSYNSPLHF
CDR3nt: TGTGCCAGCAGCCGCGACACCACTTTCGGGGTCTCCTATAATTCACCCCTCCACTTT

abundance: NA
v_gene: TRBV30
d_gene: TRBD1
j_gene: TRBJ1-2
CDR3aa: CAWGASKGQAYGYTF
CDR3nt: TGTGCCTGGGGAGCGAGTAAAGGACAGGCCTATGGCTACACCTTC

abundance: NA
v_gene: TRBV5-4
d_gene: NA
j_gene: TRBJ2-3
CDR3aa: CASSLAGSPLQYF
CDR3nt: TGTGCCAGCAGCTTAGCGGGCAGCCCCCTGCAGTATTTT

abundance: NA
v_gene: TRBV4-3
d_gene: NA
j_gene: TRBJ2-7
CDR3aa: CASSHRTSGGKGEQYF
CDR3nt: TGCGCCAGCAGCCACCGCACCTCAGGGGGGAAGGGCGAGCAGTACTTC

abundance: NA
v_gene: TRBV27
d_gene: TRBD2
j_gene: TRBJ2-2
CDR3aa: CASSFIREETGELFF
CDR3nt: TGTGCCAGCAGTTTCATACGGGAGGAAACCGGGGAGCTGTTTTTT

abundance: NA
v_gene: TRBV4-1
d_gene: NA
j_gene: TRBJ2-3
CDR3aa: CASSQDPRPDTQYF
CDR3nt: TGCGCCAGCAGCCAAGATCCCCGACCAGATACGCAGTATTTT

abundance: NA
v_gene: TRBV28
d_gene: TRBD1
j_gene: TRBJ1-2
CDR3aa: CASSPGTGSVDYGYTF
CDR3nt: TGTGCCAGCAGTCCGGGGACAGGTAGTGTGGACTATGGCTACACCTTC

abundance: NA
v_gene: TRBV7-6
d_gene: TRBD1
j_gene: TRBJ2-5
CDR3aa: CASSLTGKETQYF
CDR3nt: TGTGCCAGCAGCTTGACAGGGAAGGAGACCCAGTACTTC

abundance: NA
v_gene: TRBV27
d_gene: TRBD1
j_gene: TRBJ2-1
CDR3aa: CASSSATGDFYNEQFF
CDR3nt: TGTGCCAGCAGCTCGGCGACAGGGGATTTTTACAATGAGCAGTTCTTC

abundance: NA
v_gene: TRBV27
d_gene: NA
j_gene: TRBJ1-6
CDR3aa: CASRDRGSPLHF
CDR3nt: TGTGCCAGCAGGGATAGGGGATCACCCCTCCACTTT

abundance: NA
v_gene: TRBV27
d_gene: NA
j_gene: TRBJ1-6
CDR3aa: CASSKPGNSPLHF
CDR3nt: TGTGCCAGCAGCAAACCCGGTAATTCACCCCTCCACTTT

abundance: NA
v_gene: TRBV19
d_gene: NA
j_gene: TRBJ2-1
CDR3aa: CASSPGTFGGSLGYEQFF
CDR3nt: TGTGCCAGTAGCCCTGGAACCTTCGGGGGCTCCTTGGGCTATGAGCAGTTCTTC

abundance: NA
v_gene: TRBV7-6
d_gene: NA
j_gene: TRBJ2-3
CDR3aa: CASSPSLATASTDTQYF
CDR3nt: TGTGCCAGCAGCCCCTCTTTAGCGACGGCGAGCACAGATACGCAGTATTTT

abundance: once
v_gene: TRBV7-9
d_gene: NA
j_gene: TRBJ2-1
CDR3aa: CASSFPTGNEQFF
CDR3nt: TGTGCCAGCAGCTTCCCCACGGGAAATGAGCAGTTCTTC

abundance: NA
v_gene: TRBV11-2
d_gene: TRBD1
j_gene: TRBJ1-4
CDR3aa: CASSLQGAGFEKLFF
CDR3nt: TGTGCCAGCAGCTTACAGGGGGCCGGATTTGAAAAACTGTTTTTT

abundance: NA
v_gene: TRBV19
d_gene: TRBD1
j_gene: TRBJ1-2
CDR3aa: CASSMMTGTNYGYTF
CDR3nt: TGTGCCAGTAGTATGATGACAGGGACTAACTATGGCTACACCTTC

abundance: NA
v_gene: TRBV18
d_gene: NA
j_gene: TRBJ1-5
CDR3aa: CASSPLKDQPQHF
CDR3nt: TGTGCCAGCTCACCCTTAAAGGATCAGCCCCAGCATTTT

abundance: few
v_gene: TRBV27
d_gene: NA
j_gene: TRBJ2-7
CDR3aa: CASARTESSYEQYF
CDR3nt: TGTGCCAGCGCCAGGACCGAGAGCTCCTACGAGCAGTACTTC

abundance: NA
v_gene: TRBV14
d_gene: NA
j_gene: TRBJ2-7
CDR3aa: CASSLTQGREQYF
CDR3nt: TGTGCCAGCAGCCTTACACAGGGTCGCGAGCAGTACTTC

abundance: NA
v_gene: TRBV13
d_gene: NA
j_gene: TRBJ2-1
CDR3aa: CASSLPTYNEQFF
CDR3nt: TGTGCCAGCAGCTTACCTACCTACAATGAGCAGTTCTTC

abundance: NA
v_gene: TRBV6-5
d_gene: NA
j_gene: TRBJ1-1
CDR3aa: CASSYSTGSTEAFF
CDR3nt: TGTGCCAGCAGTTACTCGACGGGTAGCACTGAAGCTTTCTTT

abundance: NA
v_gene: TRBV27
d_gene: NA
j_gene: TRBJ1-1
CDR3aa: CASAPGLNTEAFF
CDR3nt: TGTGCCAGCGCTCCCGGCCTAAACACTGAAGCTTTCTTT

abundance: NA
v_gene: TRBV27
d_gene: TRBD1
j_gene: TRBJ1-2
CDR3aa: CASSSGQGNYGYTF
CDR3nt: TGTGCCAGCAGTTCAGGACAGGGTAACTATGGCTACACCTTC

abundance: NA
v_gene: TRBV6-6
d_gene: TRBD1
j_gene: TRBJ1-4
CDR3aa: CASSQLDRGPDEKLFF
CDR3nt: TGTGCCAGCAGCCAACTTGACAGGGGGCCTGATGAAAAACTGTTTTTT

abundance: NA
v_gene: TRBV27
d_gene: NA
j_gene: TRBJ1-4
CDR3aa: CASSFKPGRNEKLFF
CDR3nt: TGTGCCAGCAGTTTTAAGCCGGGACGGAATGAAAAACTGTTTTTT

abundance: once
v_gene: TRBV15
d_gene: TRBD1
j_gene: TRBJ2-1
CDR3aa: CATSRGDRELNEQFF
CDR3nt: TGTGCCACCAGCAGGGGGGACAGGGAACTCAATGAGCAGTTCTTC

abundance: NA
v_gene: TRBV5-6
d_gene: NA
j_gene: TRBJ2-7
CDR3aa: CASSFSMSSYEQYF
CDR3nt: TGTGCCAGCAGCTTCTCTATGAGCTCCTACGAGCAGTACTTC

abundance: NA
v_gene: TRBV28
d_gene: TRBD1
j_gene: TRBJ1-2
CDR3aa: CASSSPGTGGFNTF
CDR3nt: TGTGCCAGCAGTTCCCCCGGGACAGGGGGATTCAACACCTTC

abundance: NA
v_gene: TRBV27
d_gene: TRBD2
j_gene: TRBJ2-1
CDR3aa: CASSRILLAGGYNEQFF
CDR3nt: TGTGCCAGCAGTAGAATCCTACTAGCGGGGGGCTACAATGAGCAGTTCTTC

abundance: NA
v_gene: TRBV6-4
d_gene: NA
j_gene: TRBJ2-2
CDR3aa: CASSGSNTGELFF
CDR3nt: TGTGCCAGTAGCGGTTCGAACACCGGGGAGCTGTTTTTT

abundance: few
v_gene: TRBV5-1
d_gene: NA
j_gene: TRBJ1-2
CDR3aa: CASSLDARVMHGYTF
CDR3nt: TGCGCCAGCAGCTTGGATGCCAGGGTAATGCATGGCTACACCTTC

abundance: NA
v_gene: TRBV30
d_gene: TRBD2
j_gene: TRBJ2-3
CDR3aa: CAWTSGTDTQYF
CDR3nt: TGTGCCTGGACTAGCGGGACGGATACGCAGTATTTT